These T cell receptor beta chains were read from a single sample in a study of control samples from healthy donors and cancer patients. This table comes from immunoSEQ multiplex PCR, and its TCRdb copy is limited to in-frame clones, with some not included. The sample yields 110,000 to 150,000 clones, over 90% seen once. Material for sequencing was PBMCs. The receptors originated from a man in his fifties or sixties with colorectal cancer. The CDR3 runs from the conserved cysteine through the conserved F or W. Size values are once, few and many counts, or a class for expanded clones, and some rows have none.

CAISGGGGTDTQYF | TRBV10-3 | 14 | TRBJ2-3 | -
CASSLNGETQYF | TRBV7-9 | 12 | TRBJ2-5 | -
CASSQDRGYYGYTF | TRBV4-1 | 14 | TRBJ1-2 | -
CASRLATIDNEQFF | TRBV2 | 14 | TRBJ2-1 | once
CASSPGRNYGYTF | TRBV28 | 13 | TRBJ1-2 | -
CASSELAGGLGTQYF | TRBV27 | 15 | TRBJ2-5 | once
CASSYPQGFRYGYTF | TRBV6-5 | 15 | TRBJ1-2 | -
CASKNPEPSNYGYTF | TRBV19 | 15 | TRBJ1-2 | -
CASSLAFYEQYF | TRBV5-8 | 12 | TRBJ2-7 | once
CASSNVAGDNSPLHF | TRBV19 | 15 | TRBJ1-6 | few
CASSQIRTVPTEAFF | TRBV14 | 15 | TRBJ1-1 | -
CASSSRGSGGTQYF | TRBV7-2 | 14 | TRBJ2-3 | -
CASSQINTEAFF | TRBV3-1/TRBV3-2 | 12 | TRBJ1-1 | -
CASSLDRGREQYF | TRBV7-8 | 13 | TRBJ2-7 | -
CASSPFRQGVNTEAFF | TRBV3-1/TRBV3-2 | 16 | TRBJ1-1 | -
CASSLGYTTYGYTF | TRBV7-9 | 14 | TRBJ1-2 | -
CASSEYSSSPLHF | TRBV9 | 13 | TRBJ1-6 | -
CASSQTTGTGQETQYF | TRBV3-1/TRBV3-2 | 16 | TRBJ2-5 | -